This T cell receptor (beta chain) was sequenced in a study of T cell responses to AZD1222 COVID-19 vaccine. TCRdb keeps only in-frame clones here, not all; method: immunoSEQ multiplex PCR. The table includes 60,000 to 80,000 clones, about three quarters detected once. This clone was found once. This CDR3 is built from 16 residues. Germline-derived CDR1 and CDR2 are MNHEY and SMNVEV (reference sequence). The V and J ends lost 5 bases and 0 bases respectively, with 17 bases between them. Material: peripheral blood, obtained 28 days after the second AZD1222 dose. This receptor was identified in an adult who received the AZD1222 COVID-19 vaccine. The V gene is TRBV27, the J gene TRBJ2-7, with D possibly being TRBD1 or TRBD2 (5 bases each). CDR3 loop: CASSRRSGTRSYEQYF. In DNA form, the CDR3 reads TGTGCCAGCAGTCGACGGTCCGGGACCCGCTCCTACGAGCAGTACTTC.